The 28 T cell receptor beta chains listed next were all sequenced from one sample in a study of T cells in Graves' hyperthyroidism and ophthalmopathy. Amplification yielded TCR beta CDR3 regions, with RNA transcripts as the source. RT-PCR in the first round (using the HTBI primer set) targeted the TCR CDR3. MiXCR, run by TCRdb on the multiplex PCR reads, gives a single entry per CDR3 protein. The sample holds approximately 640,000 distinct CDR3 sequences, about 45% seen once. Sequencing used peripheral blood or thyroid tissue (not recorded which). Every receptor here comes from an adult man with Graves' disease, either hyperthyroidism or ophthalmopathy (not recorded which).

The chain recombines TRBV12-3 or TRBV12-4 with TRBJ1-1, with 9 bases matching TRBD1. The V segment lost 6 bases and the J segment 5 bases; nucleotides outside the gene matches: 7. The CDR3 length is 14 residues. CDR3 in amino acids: CASRLTGGVTEAFF. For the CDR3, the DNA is TGTGCCAGCAGACTGACAGGGGGGGTTACTGAAGCTTTCTTT.

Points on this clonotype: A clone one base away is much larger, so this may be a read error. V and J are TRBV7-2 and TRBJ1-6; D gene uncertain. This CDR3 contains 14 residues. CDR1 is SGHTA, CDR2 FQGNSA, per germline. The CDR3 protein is CAGSPGQDNSPLHF. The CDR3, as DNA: TGTGCCGGCAGCCCTGGTCAAGATAATTCACCCCTCCACTTT.

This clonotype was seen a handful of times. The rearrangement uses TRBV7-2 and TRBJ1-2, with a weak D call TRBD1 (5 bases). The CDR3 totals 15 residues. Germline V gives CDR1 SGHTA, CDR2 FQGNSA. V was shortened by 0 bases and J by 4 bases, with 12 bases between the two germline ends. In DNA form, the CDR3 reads TGTGCCAGCAGCTTAGCAGGGACTCCCCTCTATGGCTACACCTTC. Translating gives CASSLAGTPLYGYTF.

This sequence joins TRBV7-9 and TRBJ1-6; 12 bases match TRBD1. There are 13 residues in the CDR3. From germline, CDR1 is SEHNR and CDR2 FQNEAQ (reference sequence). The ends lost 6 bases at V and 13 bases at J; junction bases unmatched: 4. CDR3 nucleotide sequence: TGTGCCAGCAGGAGGGACAGGGGGCTGCCCCTCCACTTT. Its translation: CASRRDRGLPLHF.

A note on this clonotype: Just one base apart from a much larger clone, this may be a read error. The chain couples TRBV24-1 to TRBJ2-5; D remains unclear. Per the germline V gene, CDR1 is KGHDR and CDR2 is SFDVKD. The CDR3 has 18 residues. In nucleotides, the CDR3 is TGTGCCACCGGTGATTTACGGTCGGACGGGCTAGTCCAAGAGACCCAGTACTTC. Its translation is CATGDLRSDGLVQETQYF.

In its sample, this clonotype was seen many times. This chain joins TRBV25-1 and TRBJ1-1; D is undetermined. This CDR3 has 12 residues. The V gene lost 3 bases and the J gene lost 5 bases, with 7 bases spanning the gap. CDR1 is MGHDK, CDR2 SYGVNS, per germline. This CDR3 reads CASSEGYTEAFF. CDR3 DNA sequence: TGTGCCAGCAGTGAGGGTTATACTGAAGCTTTCTTT.

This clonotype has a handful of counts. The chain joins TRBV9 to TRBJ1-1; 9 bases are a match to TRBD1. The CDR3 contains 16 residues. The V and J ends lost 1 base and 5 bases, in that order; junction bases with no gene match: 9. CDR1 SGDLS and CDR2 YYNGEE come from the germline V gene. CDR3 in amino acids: CASSVSGQGSITEAFF. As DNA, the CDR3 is TGTGCCAGCAGCGTATCCGGACAGGGGAGTATTACTGAAGCTTTCTTT.

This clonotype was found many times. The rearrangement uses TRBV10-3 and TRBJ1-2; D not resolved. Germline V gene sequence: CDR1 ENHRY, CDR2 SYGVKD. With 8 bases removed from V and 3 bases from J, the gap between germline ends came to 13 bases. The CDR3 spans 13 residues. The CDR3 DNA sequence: TGTGCCATCGGGGAAGGATGGGACTATGGCTACACCTTC. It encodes CAIGEGWDYGYTF.

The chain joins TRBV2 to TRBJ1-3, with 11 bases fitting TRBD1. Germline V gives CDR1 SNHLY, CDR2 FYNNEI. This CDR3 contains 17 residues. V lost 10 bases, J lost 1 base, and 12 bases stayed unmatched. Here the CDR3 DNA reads TGTGCCACCTCGAGCGGGGACAGGGGGACATCTGGAAACACCATATATTTT. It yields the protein CATSSGDRGTSGNTIYF.

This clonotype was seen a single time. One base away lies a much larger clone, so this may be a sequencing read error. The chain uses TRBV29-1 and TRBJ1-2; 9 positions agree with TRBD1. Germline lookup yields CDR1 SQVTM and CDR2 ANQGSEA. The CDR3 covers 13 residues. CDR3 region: CSVKEDRGSGYTF. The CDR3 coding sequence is TGCAGCGTTAAAGAAGACAGGGGGAGTGGCTACACCTTC.

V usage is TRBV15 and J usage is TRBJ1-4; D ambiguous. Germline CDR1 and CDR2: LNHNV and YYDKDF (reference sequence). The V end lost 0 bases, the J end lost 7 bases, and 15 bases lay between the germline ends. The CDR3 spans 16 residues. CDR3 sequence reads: CATSRDKGNYGEKLFF. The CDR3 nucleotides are TGTGCCACCAGCAGAGACAAGGGAAACTACGGTGAAAAACTGTTTTTT.

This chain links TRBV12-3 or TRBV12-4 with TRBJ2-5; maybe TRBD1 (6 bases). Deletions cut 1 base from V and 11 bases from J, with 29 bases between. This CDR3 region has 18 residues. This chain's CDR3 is CASSLGIANLAGRGEQYF. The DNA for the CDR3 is TGTGCCAGCAGTTTAGGTATTGCGAACCTTGCTGGCAGGGGAGAGCAGTACTTC.

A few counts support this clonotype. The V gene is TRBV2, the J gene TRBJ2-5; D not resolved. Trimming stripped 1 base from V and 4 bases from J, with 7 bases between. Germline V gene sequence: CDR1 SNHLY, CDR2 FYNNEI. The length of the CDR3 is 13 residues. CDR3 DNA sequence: TGTGCCAGCAGTGAAGATATCAGAGAGACCCAGTACTTC. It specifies CASSEDIRETQYF.

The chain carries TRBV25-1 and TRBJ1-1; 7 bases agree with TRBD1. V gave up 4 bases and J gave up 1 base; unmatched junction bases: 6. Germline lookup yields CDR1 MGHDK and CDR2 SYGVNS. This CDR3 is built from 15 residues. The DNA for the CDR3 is TGTGCCAGCAGTGCCAACAGGGGAGGGAACACTGAAGCTTTCTTT. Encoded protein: CASSANRGGNTEAFF.

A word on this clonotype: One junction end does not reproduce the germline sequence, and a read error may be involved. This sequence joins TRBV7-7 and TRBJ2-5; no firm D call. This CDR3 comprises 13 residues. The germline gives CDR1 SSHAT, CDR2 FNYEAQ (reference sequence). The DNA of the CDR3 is TGTGCTAGCAGCTTTATGGGAACCGAGACCCAGTACTTC. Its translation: CASSFMGTETQYF.

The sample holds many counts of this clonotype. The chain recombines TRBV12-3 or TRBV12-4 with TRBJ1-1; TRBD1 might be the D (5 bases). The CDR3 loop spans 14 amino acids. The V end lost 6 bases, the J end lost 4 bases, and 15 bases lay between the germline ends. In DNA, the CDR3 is TGTGCCAGCAGGGCCGGGGCAGGGCGCACTGAAGCTTTCTTT. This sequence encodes CASRAGAGRTEAFF.

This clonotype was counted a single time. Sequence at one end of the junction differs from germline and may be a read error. CDR3 region: CSASPGTGNYEQYF. Here the CDR3 DNA reads TGCAGTGCTTCCCCCGGGACAGGGAACTACGAACAGTACTTC. J is TRBJ2-7 and V is TRBV20-1, with 9 bases identical to TRBD1. This CDR3 is 14 amino acids long. Germline loops: CDR1 DFQATT, CDR2 SNEGSKA (reference sequence).

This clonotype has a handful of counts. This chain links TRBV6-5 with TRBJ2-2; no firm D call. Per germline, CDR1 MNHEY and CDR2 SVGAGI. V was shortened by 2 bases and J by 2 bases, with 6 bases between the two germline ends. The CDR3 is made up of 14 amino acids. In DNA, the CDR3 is TGTGCCAGCAGTTACGGGTTAAACACCGGGGAGCTGTTTTTT. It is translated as CASSYGLNTGELFF.

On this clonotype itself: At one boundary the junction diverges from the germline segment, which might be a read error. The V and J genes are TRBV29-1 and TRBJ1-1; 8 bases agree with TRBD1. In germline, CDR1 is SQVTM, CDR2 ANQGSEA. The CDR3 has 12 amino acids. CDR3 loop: CSVELRQGIKHF. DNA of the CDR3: TGCAGCGTTGAATTGCGACAGGGGATAAAGCATTTT.

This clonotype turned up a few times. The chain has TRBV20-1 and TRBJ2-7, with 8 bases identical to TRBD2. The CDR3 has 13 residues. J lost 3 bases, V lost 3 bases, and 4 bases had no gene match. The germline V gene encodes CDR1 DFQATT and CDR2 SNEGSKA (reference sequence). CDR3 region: CSARTSAGYEQYF. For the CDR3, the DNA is TGCAGTGCTAGGACTAGCGCCGGCTACGAGCAGTACTTC.

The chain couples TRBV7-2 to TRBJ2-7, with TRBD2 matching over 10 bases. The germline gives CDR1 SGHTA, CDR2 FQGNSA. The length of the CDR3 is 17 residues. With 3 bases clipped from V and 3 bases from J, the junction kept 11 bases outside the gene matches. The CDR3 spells CASSFSSGSIPVYEQYF. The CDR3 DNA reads TGTGCCAGCAGCTTCTCTAGCGGGAGTATACCGGTCTACGAGCAGTACTTC.

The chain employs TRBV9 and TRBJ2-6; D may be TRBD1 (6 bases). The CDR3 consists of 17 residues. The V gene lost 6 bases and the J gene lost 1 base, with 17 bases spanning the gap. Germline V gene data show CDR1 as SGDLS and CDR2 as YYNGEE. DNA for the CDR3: TGTGCCAGCACCGCGGACAGACCCTCTTCTGGGGCCAACGTCCTGACTTTC. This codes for CASTADRPSSGANVLTF.

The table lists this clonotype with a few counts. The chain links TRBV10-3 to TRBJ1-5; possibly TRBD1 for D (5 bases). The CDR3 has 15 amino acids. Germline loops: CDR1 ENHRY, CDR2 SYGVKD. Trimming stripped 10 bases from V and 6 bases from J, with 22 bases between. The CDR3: CASTTILGVGQPQHF. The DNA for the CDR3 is TGTGCCAGCACAACTATCTTGGGGGTGGGTCAGCCCCAGCATTTT.

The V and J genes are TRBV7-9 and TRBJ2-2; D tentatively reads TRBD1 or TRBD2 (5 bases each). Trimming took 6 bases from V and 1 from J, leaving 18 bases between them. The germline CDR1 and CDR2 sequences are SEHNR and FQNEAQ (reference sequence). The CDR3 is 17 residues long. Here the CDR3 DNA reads TGTGCCAGCAGTTACTCGACGGGACGGCGGAACACCGGGGAGCTGTTTTTT. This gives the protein CASSYSTGRRNTGELFF.

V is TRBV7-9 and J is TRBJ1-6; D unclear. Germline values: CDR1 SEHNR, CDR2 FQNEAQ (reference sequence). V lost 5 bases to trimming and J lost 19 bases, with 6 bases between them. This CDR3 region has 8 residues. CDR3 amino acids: CASSTGHF. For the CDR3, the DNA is TGTGCCAGCAGCACGGGACACTTT.

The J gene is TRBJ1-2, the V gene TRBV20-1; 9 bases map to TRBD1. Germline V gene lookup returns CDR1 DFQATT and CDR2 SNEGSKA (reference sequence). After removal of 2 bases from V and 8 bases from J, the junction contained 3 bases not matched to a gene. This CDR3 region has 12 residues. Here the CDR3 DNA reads TGCAGTGCTAGAAACAGGGGGCTAGGCTACACCTTC. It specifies CSARNRGLGYTF.

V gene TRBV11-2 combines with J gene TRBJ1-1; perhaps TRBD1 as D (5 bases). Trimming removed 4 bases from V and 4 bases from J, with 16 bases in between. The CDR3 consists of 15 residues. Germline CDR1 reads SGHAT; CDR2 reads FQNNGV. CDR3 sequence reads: CASSSRDQTSTEAFF. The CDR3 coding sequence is TGTGCCAGCAGCTCCCGGGACCAGACCTCCACTGAAGCTTTCTTT.

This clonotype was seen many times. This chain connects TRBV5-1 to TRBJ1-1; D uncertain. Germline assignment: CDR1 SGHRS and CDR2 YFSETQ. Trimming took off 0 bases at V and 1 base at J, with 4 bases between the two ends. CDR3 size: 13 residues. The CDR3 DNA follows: TGCGCCAGCAGCTTGGCACAGAACACTGAAGCTTTCTTT. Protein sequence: CASSLAQNTEAFF.